The 22 T cell receptor beta chains reported below all come from one sample, sequenced in a study of cytomegalovirus exposure and HLA in healthy donors. Repertoires were generated with immunoSEQ multiplex PCR, while TCRdb's copy carries only in-frame clones and drops some. In the table there are about 130,000 clones, 89% of which are singletons. Sequences were obtained from PBMCs. These receptor sequences come from a woman younger than 30 in good health and CMV-seronegative.

The gene calls are TRBV12-5 and TRBJ2-7; TRBD2 aligns across 10 bases. CDR3 length equals 14 residues. V trimming: 5 bases; J trimming: 6 bases; junction bases outside the gene matches: 7. Germline-derived CDR1 and CDR2 are LGHNT and FRNRAP. The CDR3 loop is CASGPLAGEREQYF. The CDR3 nucleotides read TGTGCTAGTGGTCCTCTAGCGGGAGAGCGCGAGCAGTACTTC.

CDR3 sequence: CSVEGQLVQETQYF. The CDR3 DNA follows: TGCAGCGTTGAGGGACAGCTAGTCCAAGAGACCCAGTACTTC. The chain employs TRBV29-1 and TRBJ2-5, with 7 bases lining up with TRBD1. Germline V gene data show CDR1 as SQVTM and CDR2 as ANQGSEA. The CDR3 extends over 14 amino acids. V dropped 3 bases and J dropped 1; count of bases not matched to a gene: 5. Full variable domain (remainder filled in from reference TRBV29-1 and TRBJ2-5): SAVISQKPSRDICQRGTSLTIQCQVDSQVTMMFWYRQQPGQSLTLIATANQGSEATYESGFVIDKFPISRPNLTFSTLTVSNMSPEDSSIYLCSVEGQLVQETQYFGPGTRLLVL.

The gene calls are TRBV30 and TRBJ2-1, with 7 bases aligning to TRBD2. The CDR3 contains 13 residues. CDR1 is GTSNPN and CDR2 is SVGIG in the germline V gene (reference sequence). The CDR3 sequence is CAARGSTYNEQFF. Written as DNA, the CDR3 is TGTGCAGCGCGCGGGAGTACCTACAATGAGCAGTTCTTC. Complete variable domain (other parts from reference TRBV30 and TRBJ2-1): SQTIHQWPATLVQPVGSPLSLECTVEGTSNPNLYWYRQAAGRGLQLLFYSVGIGQISSEVPQNLSASRPQDRQFILSSKKLLLSDSGFYLCAARGSTYNEQFFGPGTRLTVL.

Only one count was recorded for this clone. The chain has TRBV19 and TRBJ2-7, with 7 bases matching TRBD2. With 5 bases clipped from V and 7 bases from J, the junction kept 8 bases outside the gene matches. Germline V gene sequence: CDR1 LNHDA, CDR2 SQIVND (reference sequence). The length of the CDR3 is 13 residues. The CDR3 here is CASSPRGGEEQYF. As DNA, the CDR3 is TGTGCCAGTAGTCCCCGCGGGGGAGAGGAGCAGTACTTC.

The gene calls are TRBV18 and TRBJ2-2, with a tentative D call TRBD2 (6 bases). The CDR3 sequence is 13 residues long. Trimming took 2 bases from V and 9 from J, leaving 10 bases between them. The germline V gene encodes CDR1 KGHSH and CDR2 LQKENI. CDR3 nucleotides: TGTGCCAGCTCACCAAGGAGGGTCCGGGAGCTGTTTTTT. Its translation: CASSPRRVRELFF.

The chain employs TRBV6-1 and TRBJ2-7, with D possibly matching TRBD1 (5 bases). V lost 6 bases to trimming and J lost 1 base, with 13 bases between them. This CDR3 spans 14 amino acids. Germline V CDR1 and CDR2: MNHNS, SASEGT. The CDR3 here is CASSQQDTSYEQYF. The CDR3, as DNA: TGTGCCAGCAGCCAACAGGACACGTCCTACGAGCAGTACTTC.

The rearrangement uses TRBV6-1 and TRBJ2-7, with TRBD2 as a possible D gene (6 bases). This CDR3 region has 16 residues. CDR1 and CDR2 from the germline V gene are MNHNS and SASEGT. Between the trimmed V and J ends, which lost 3 bases and 2 bases, there was a span of 17 bases. Written as DNA, the CDR3 is TGTGCCAGCAGTGATCCGGGACTTGGCTTGACCTACGAGCAGTACTTC. It yields the protein CASSDPGLGLTYEQYF.

The chain is built from TRBV6-1 and TRBJ2-7; TRBD1 matches at 11 bases. The V gene's germline CDR1 is MNHNS and CDR2 SASEGT. The CDR3 is 14 residues long. The J segment lost 5 bases and the V segment lost 5 bases, leaving 5 bases of the junction unmatched. The CDR3 DNA reads TGTGCCAGCAGTAAAGGGACAGGGGGAAACGAGCAGTACTTC. It codes for CASSKGTGGNEQYF.

This chain connects TRBV4-1 to TRBJ2-3; no definite D call. Germline assignment: CDR1 MGHRA and CDR2 YSYEKL. The CDR3 runs 12 residues. Trimming took off 4 bases at V and 2 bases at J, with 4 bases between the two ends. For the CDR3, the DNA is TGCGCCAGCAGCCCCAACACAGATACGCAGTATTTT. Translation gives CASSPNTDTQYF.

The chain couples TRBV4-1 to TRBJ2-2; the D gene is possibly TRBD1 (8 bases). Looked up from germline, CDR1 is MGHRA and CDR2 is YSYEKL. V was clipped by 4 bases and J by 7 bases, with 16 bases between them. The CDR3 covers 15 residues. This chain's CDR3 is CASSRGQGGSGELFF. The CDR3 bases are TGCGCCAGCAGCCGCGGACAGGGCGGGAGCGGGGAGCTGTTTTTT.

The chain joins TRBV28 to TRBJ2-2, with D possibly matching TRBD2 (6 bases). Germline CDR1 and CDR2: MDHEN and SYDVKM. This CDR3 contains 14 residues. V was clipped by 6 bases and J by 5 bases, with 13 bases between them. CDR3 amino acids: CASRRGSRTGELFF. DNA for the CDR3: TGTGCCAGCAGGCGGGGTTCGAGAACCGGGGAGCTGTTTTTT.

The chain couples TRBV5-1 to TRBJ2-3, with TRBD1 matching over 8 bases. Germline loops: CDR1 SGHRS, CDR2 YFSETQ. This CDR3 contains 15 residues. Trimming cost V 1 base and J 2 bases; bases outside gene matches: 3. As DNA, the CDR3 is TGCGCCAGCAGCTTGAGGACAGGGTACACAGATACGCAGTATTTT. It yields the protein CASSLRTGYTDTQYF.

The gene calls are TRBV18 and TRBJ2-3; 9 bases match TRBD2. V lost 4 bases, J lost 3 bases, and 8 bases stayed unmatched. The CDR3 has 16 residues. Germline values: CDR1 KGHSH, CDR2 LQKENI. The CDR3, as DNA: TGTGCCAGCTCACTACACGTTACTAGCGGGACAGATACGCAGTATTTT. Encoded protein: CASSLHVTSGTDTQYF.

The chain carries TRBV6-6 and TRBJ2-7, with 12 positions matching TRBD1. There are 15 residues in the CDR3. Germline V lookup: CDR1 MNHNY, CDR2 SVGAGI (reference sequence). V shed 2 bases and J 6 bases; nucleotides not matched to a gene: 5. CDR3 in DNA: TGTGCCAGCAGTTACAGGGGACAGGGGGCTTTCGAGCAGTACTTC. Translating it yields CASSYRGQGAFEQYF.

This clone was seen once. This sequence joins TRBV10-3 and TRBJ1-1; unclear D gene. The CDR3 has 13 amino acids. The germline CDR1 and CDR2 sequences are ENHRY and SYGVKD. The V gene lost 0 bases and the J gene lost 9 bases, with 11 bases spanning the gap. CDR3 sequence (DNA): TGTGCCATCAGTGAGTCCCCGGGGAGTCAAGCTTTCTTT. Amino acids: CAISESPGSQAFF.

The rearrangement uses TRBV5-4 and TRBJ2-5; weak D call: TRBD2 (5 bases). Per the germline V gene, CDR1 is SGHNT and CDR2 is YYREEE (reference sequence). V dropped 3 bases and J dropped 4 bases, with 22 bases sitting between them. The CDR3 sequence is 17 residues long. In nucleotides, the CDR3 is TGTGCCAGCAGCTATGCGGCTGATTTGGCTAGCAGAGAGACCCAGTACTTC. Translation gives CASSYAADLASRETQYF.

The V call is TRBV5-1, the J call TRBJ1-1; no clear D gene. Germline V gene lookup returns CDR1 SGHRS and CDR2 YFSETQ. The CDR3 extends over 14 amino acids. Trimming left V 2 bases short and J 11 bases short, with 19 bases between. The CDR3 DNA reads as TGCGCCAGCAGCTTTAGCGTGAACGGCCCGGGGGCTTTCTTT. Its translation is CASSFSVNGPGAFF.

The CDR3 region has the DNA TGTGCCAGCAGCCTAAGGGAGGCCTATGGCTACACCTTC. The encoded protein is CASSLREAYGYTF. The V gene is TRBV6-5, the J gene TRBJ1-2, with unresolved D. The CDR3 loop spans 13 amino acids. Trimming took 6 bases from V and 4 from J, leaving 12 bases between them. Germline CDR1 MNHEY, CDR2 SVGAGI.

The chain is built from TRBV6-5 and TRBJ2-1; TRBD2 agrees at 7 bases. In germline, CDR1 is MNHEY, CDR2 SVGAGI. The J segment lost 6 bases and the V segment lost 5 bases, leaving 10 bases of the junction unmatched. This CDR3 spans 15 amino acids. CDR3 amino acids: CASSPRTSLGNEQFF. CDR3 nucleotide sequence: TGTGCCAGCAGTCCTCGGACTAGTCTAGGCAATGAGCAGTTCTTC.

V usage is TRBV5-1 and J usage is TRBJ1-1; D perhaps matches TRBD1 (5 bases). The CDR3 runs to 15 residues. Trimming left V 2 bases short and J 5 bases short, with 16 bases between. Germline lookup yields CDR1 SGHRS and CDR2 YFSETQ. The CDR3 sequence: CASSFLSGASTEAFF. DNA of the CDR3: TGCGCCAGCAGCTTTCTTTCTGGGGCGAGTACTGAAGCTTTCTTT. Looking up the rest from reference TRBV5-1 and TRBJ1-1 gives the full variable domain: KAGVTQTPRYLIKTRGQQVTLSCSPISGHRSVSWYQQTPGQGLQFLFEYFSETQRNKGNFPGRFSGRQFSNSRSEMNVSTLELGDSALYLCASSFLSGASTEAFFGQGTRLTVV.

V is TRBV6-5 and J is TRBJ1-1, with 9 bases fitting TRBD1. Germline assignment: CDR1 MNHEY and CDR2 SVGAGI. V shed 6 bases and J 1 base; nucleotides not matched to a gene: 6. The CDR3 extends over 15 amino acids. CDR3 DNA: TGTGCCAGCAGCCTTTGGACAGGGGCGAACACTGAAGCTTTCTTT. Its translation is CASSLWTGANTEAFF.

The chain recombines TRBV2 with TRBJ1-5; 8 bases line up with TRBD1. The CDR3 consists of 17 residues. V shed 6 bases, J shed 1 base, and the junction held 11 bases outside the gene matches. Germline lookup yields CDR1 SNHLY and CDR2 FYNNEI. CDR3 loop: CASRGGQGEVSNQPQHF. In nucleotides, the CDR3 is TGTGCCAGCAGGGGAGGACAGGGAGAGGTGAGCAATCAGCCCCAGCATTTT. The full variable domain, rest sourced from reference TRBV2 and TRBJ1-5, is EPEVTQTPSHQVTQMGQEVILRCVPISNHLYFYWYRQILGQKVEFLVSFYNNEISEKSEIFDDQFSVERPDGSNFTLKIRSTKLEDSAMYFCASRGGQGEVSNQPQHFGDGTRLSIL.